One sample yielded the 18 T cell receptor beta chains listed below, sequenced in a study of blood T cell repertoires in COVID-19. Profiling relied on immunoSEQ multiplex PCR, and the TCRdb table lists in-frame clones only, not all of them. Among about 160,000 clones listed, around 87% were seen once. Sequences were obtained from peripheral blood. These TCRs come from a man older than 75 with acute or convalescent COVID-19.

The chain combines TRBV25-1 with TRBJ1-4; D unresolved. Germline V gene sequence: CDR1 MGHDK, CDR2 SYGVNS. This CDR3 has 15 amino acids. The V end was cut by 2 bases, the J end by 3 bases, with 10 bases between. CDR3 sequence: CASSEHSVANEKLFF. The DNA for the CDR3 is TGTGCCAGCAGTGAACACTCGGTGGCTAATGAAAAACTGTTTTTT.

This chain's CDR3 is CASSRQGLTNEKLFF. The CDR3 region has the DNA TGTGCCAGCAGTCGACAGGGCTTAACTAATGAAAAACTGTTTTTT. The rearrangement uses TRBV2 and TRBJ1-4, with 7 bases lining up with TRBD1. CDR1 is SNHLY and CDR2 is FYNNEI in the germline V gene. The ends lost 5 bases at V and 1 base at J; junction bases unmatched: 4. This CDR3 spans 15 amino acids. The full variable domain, completed using reference TRBV2 and TRBJ1-4, is EPEVTQTPSHQVTQMGQEVILRCVPISNHLYFYWYRQILGQKVEFLVSFYNNEISEKSEIFDDQFSVERPDGSNFTLKIRSTKLEDSAMYFCASSRQGLTNEKLFFGSGTQLSVL.

This clone occurred a few times. This chain links TRBV5-5 with TRBJ1-6; a weak D match, TRBD1 (6 bases). This CDR3 spans 17 amino acids. The V end lost 4 bases, the J end lost 0 bases, and 14 bases lay between the germline ends. The germline CDR1 and CDR2 sequences are SGHKS and YYEKEE (reference sequence). CDR3 region: CASSQGQPSSYNSPLHF. DNA of the CDR3: TGTGCCAGCAGCCAAGGACAGCCGAGCTCCTATAATTCACCCCTCCACTTT.

The chain recombines TRBV7-3 with TRBJ2-3; D might be TRBD1 (6 bases). Trimming took off 1 base at V and 3 bases at J, with 8 bases between the two ends. This CDR3 comprises 14 residues. The germline CDR1 and CDR2 sequences are SGHTA and FQGTGA. The DNA of the CDR3 is TGTGCCAGCAGCTTAAACAGGGATACAGATACGCAGTATTTT. This gives the protein CASSLNRDTDTQYF.

V and J are TRBV5-1 and TRBJ2-1; TRBD2 matches 12 bases. CDR3 size: 16 residues. V trimming: 2 bases; J trimming: 3 bases; junction bases outside the gene matches: 3. CDR1 SGHRS and CDR2 YFSETQ come from the germline V gene. CDR3 protein: CASSFRTSGNYNEQFF. CDR3 bases: TGCGCCAGCAGCTTTAGGACTAGCGGGAACTACAATGAGCAGTTCTTC.

The chain is built from TRBV19 and TRBJ1-2, with D maybe TRBD1 (5 bases). The CDR3 runs to 11 residues. Trimming left V 9 bases short and J 5 bases short, with 10 bases between. Germline loops: CDR1 LNHDA, CDR2 SQIVND (reference sequence). CDR3: CASRDWYGYTF. As DNA, the CDR3 is TGTGCCAGCCGGGACTGGTATGGCTACACCTTC. The complete variable domain, with remaining parts taken from reference TRBV19 and TRBJ1-2, reads DGGITQSPKYLFRKEGQNVTLSCEQNLNHDAMYWYRQDPGQGLRLIYYSQIVNDFQKGDIAEGYSVSREKKESFPLTVTSAQKNPTAFYLCASRDWYGYTFGSGTRLTVV.

J is TRBJ2-3 and V is TRBV11-1; a weak D match, TRBD1 (6 bases). CDR3 length equals 16 residues. The germline V gene has CDR1 SGHAT and CDR2 FQDESV (reference sequence). Trimming removed 7 bases at V and 0 bases at J, with 17 bases between. The CDR3, as DNA: TGTGCCAGCAACCCGACAGGTTTTCTTAGCACAGATACGCAGTATTTT. It yields the protein CASNPTGFLSTDTQYF.

This CDR3 reads CASSWTALGYEQYF. Written as DNA, the CDR3 is TGTGCCAGCAGTTGGACAGCCTTAGGGTACGAGCAGTACTTC. The chain recombines TRBV6-2 or TRBV6-3 with TRBJ2-7; weak D call: TRBD1 (6 bases). Looked up from germline, CDR1 is MNHEY and CDR2 is SVGEGT. V shed 4 bases and J shed 4 bases, with 14 bases lying between them. CDR3 length: 14 amino acids.

V is TRBV10-3 and J is TRBJ1-5; 9 nucleotides align to TRBD1. After removal of 10 bases from V and 5 bases from J, the junction contained 6 bases not matched to a gene. Germline loops: CDR1 ENHRY, CDR2 SYGVKD. This CDR3 has 13 amino acids. The CDR3 nucleotides read TGTGCCACCAAGGGACAGGGACATCAGCCCCAGCATTTT. Translating it yields CATKGQGHQPQHF.

This rearrangement joins TRBV5-8 to TRBJ1-1; D is uncertain. CDR1 SGHTS and CDR2 YDEGEE come from the germline V gene. V gave up 6 bases and J gave up 3 bases, with 15 bases separating them. There are 14 residues in the CDR3. The CDR3 coding sequence is TGTGCCAGCACCTCCTCGGGATTCTACACTGAAGCTTTCTTT. Translated, it gives CASTSSGFYTEAFF. The whole variable domain, filled in from reference TRBV5-8 and TRBJ1-1, reads EAGVTQSPTHLIKTRGQQATLRCSPISGHTSVYWYQQALGLGLQFLLWYDEGEERNRGNFPPRFSGRQFPNYSSELNVNALELEDSALYLCASTSSGFYTEAFFGQGTRLTVV.

This clone was observed a handful of times. The chain recombines TRBV11-1 with TRBJ2-7; TRBD1 matches 8 bases. Germline assignment: CDR1 SGHAT and CDR2 FQDESV (reference sequence). The CDR3 length is 15 residues. V shed 6 bases and J 3 bases; nucleotides not matched to a gene: 10. The CDR3 is CASSRPGGAIYEQYF. The CDR3, as DNA: TGTGCCAGCAGTCGACCAGGGGGCGCGATCTACGAGCAGTACTTC.

Concerning this clone: Other DNA sequences in this specimen translate into the identical CDR3. J is TRBJ2-1 and V is TRBV9, with D maybe TRBD2 (6 bases). CDR3 length: 15 residues. Trimming removed 4 bases from V and 2 bases from J, with 13 bases in between. Germline-derived CDR1 and CDR2 are SGDLS and YYNGEE. CDR3 sequence reads: CASSPRDWTYNEQFF. In nucleotides, the CDR3 is TGTGCCAGCAGCCCCCGGGACTGGACCTACAATGAGCAGTTCTTC. The full variable domain, in which reference TRBV9 and TRBJ2-1 provide the parts outside the CDR3, is DSGVTQTPKHLITATGQRVTLRCSPRSGDLSVYWYQQSLDQGLQFLIQYYNGEERAKGNILERFSAQQFPDLHSELNLSSLELGDSALYFCASSPRDWTYNEQFFGPGTRLTVL.

This chain connects TRBV18 to TRBJ2-7, with TRBD1 matching 7 bases. From germline, CDR1 is KGHSH and CDR2 LQKENI. V lost 5 bases, J lost 2 bases, and 6 bases stayed unmatched. This CDR3 region has 14 residues. Here the CDR3 reads CASSTGTATYEQYF. Here the CDR3 DNA reads TGTGCCAGCTCAACCGGGACAGCAACCTACGAGCAGTACTTC.

The chain recombines TRBV27 with TRBJ2-7; D ambiguous. The germline V gene has CDR1 MNHEY and CDR2 SMNVEV (reference sequence). The ends were cut back, 2 bases at V and 6 bases at J, with 11 bases in the middle. CDR3 length equals 13 residues. The CDR3 protein is CASSLTSSSEQYF. DNA for the CDR3: TGTGCCAGCAGTTTAACTTCCTCGTCCGAGCAGTACTTC.

The chain recombines TRBV6-5 with TRBJ1-1; TRBD1 agrees at 9 bases. The J segment lost 5 bases and the V segment lost 7 bases, leaving 5 bases of the junction unmatched. Germline CDR1 reads MNHEY; CDR2 reads SVGAGI. The CDR3 runs to 13 residues. The CDR3 region is CASMDRGGTEAFF. The CDR3 nucleotides are TGTGCCAGCATGGACAGGGGTGGAACTGAAGCTTTCTTT.

The chain links TRBV7-6 to TRBJ2-3; 9 bases are shared with TRBD1. The CDR3 contains 13 residues. Trimming cost V 5 bases and J 6 bases; bases outside gene matches: 3. Germline V gene lookup returns CDR1 SGHVS and CDR2 FNYEAQ. CDR3 amino acids: CASSAQGADTQYF. The CDR3 region has the DNA TGTGCCAGCAGCGCACAGGGGGCGGATACGCAGTATTTT.

This chain joins TRBV12-3 or TRBV12-4 and TRBJ2-3; D unclear. The V gene lost 3 bases and the J gene lost 1 base, with 2 bases spanning the gap. The CDR3 extends over 12 amino acids. The CDR3: CASSFGTDTQYF. CDR3 nucleotide sequence: TGTGCCAGCAGTTTCGGCACAGATACGCAGTATTTT.

The genes are TRBV5-1 and TRBJ1-1, with D unclear. The CDR3 has 13 amino acids. The V gene's germline CDR1 is SGHRS and CDR2 YFSETQ. V gave up 0 bases and J gave up 2 bases, with 5 bases separating them. This chain's CDR3 is CASSLGRNTEAFF. CDR3 nucleotide sequence: TGCGCCAGCAGCTTGGGGAGAAACACTGAAGCTTTCTTT.